These 16 T cell receptor beta chains share one sample of origin, sequenced in a study of T cell responses to AZD1222 COVID-19 vaccine. Data came from immunoSEQ multiplex PCR; TCRdb stores just in-frame clones and leaves some out. Of some 170,000 clones listed, 91% are singletons. The sample consisted of peripheral blood, taken 28 days after the second AZD1222 dose. These receptors were taken from an adult who received the AZD1222 COVID-19 vaccine.

The chain uses TRBV7-2 and TRBJ1-3; TRBD1 matches 11 bases. The CDR3 consists of 17 residues. Germline loops: CDR1 SGHTA, CDR2 FQGNSA. The J segment lost 1 base and the V segment lost 4 bases, leaving 6 bases of the junction unmatched. CDR3 protein: CASSSAGQGASGNTIYF. DNA for the CDR3: TGTGCCAGCAGCTCGGCCGGACAGGGGGCATCTGGAAACACCATATATTTT.

This sequence joins TRBV7-3 and TRBJ2-1; 8 bases match TRBD1. V lost 2 bases and J lost 5; bases outside the gene matches: 5. The germline CDR1 and CDR2 sequences are SGHTA and FQGTGA. There are 15 residues in the CDR3. The CDR3 spells CASSLDRGTHNEQFF. The CDR3, as DNA: TGTGCCAGCAGCTTAGACAGGGGTACCCACAATGAGCAGTTCTTC.

V gene TRBV7-6 combines with J gene TRBJ2-7; the match to TRBD2 covers 14 bases. The CDR3 spans 15 residues. Trimming cost V 1 base and J 6 bases; bases outside gene matches: 2. The germline V gene encodes CDR1 SGHVS and CDR2 FNYEAQ. The CDR3 nucleotides read TGTGCCAGCAGCTTAGGACTAGCGGGAGGGAGCGAGCAGTACTTC. As protein: CASSLGLAGGSEQYF.

The rearrangement uses TRBV6-5 and TRBJ2-7; D gene uncertain. Between the trimmed V and J ends, which lost 6 bases and 4 bases, there was a span of 7 bases. Germline CDR1 and CDR2: MNHEY and SVGAGI. This CDR3 has 11 amino acids. The CDR3 sequence: CASRGRYEQYF. In DNA, the CDR3 is TGTGCCAGCAGGGGCAGATACGAGCAGTACTTC.

The chain recombines TRBV5-1 with TRBJ2-3; 10 bases align to TRBD2. V was clipped by 9 bases and J by 4 bases; unmatched bases: 8. The CDR3 has 14 residues. In germline, CDR1 is SGHRS, CDR2 YFSETQ. In DNA form, the CDR3 reads TGCGCCACCAAAGCTAGCGGGGGCCCAGATACGCAGTATTTT. This gives the protein CATKASGGPDTQYF.

The chain employs TRBV7-9 and TRBJ2-1, with 11 bases lining up with TRBD2. Germline V CDR1 and CDR2: SEHNR, FQNEAQ (reference sequence). The CDR3 runs 19 residues. V shed 5 bases, J shed 9 bases, and the junction held 21 bases outside the gene matches. The CDR3 loop reads CASSPHSGRVAGYMGEQFF. The CDR3 DNA sequence: TGTGCCAGCAGCCCTCATAGCGGGAGGGTTGCCGGGTACATGGGTGAGCAGTTCTTC.

J is TRBJ1-4 and V is TRBV5-6; the D gene is possibly TRBD1 (6 bases). Between the trimmed V and J ends, which lost 4 bases and 0 bases, there was a span of 13 bases. The CDR3 runs 16 residues. Per the germline V gene, CDR1 is SGHDT and CDR2 is YYEEEE. The DNA for the CDR3 is TGTGCCAGCAGCCTCACGGGGGCACCAACTAATGAAAAACTGTTTTTT. Translated, it gives CASSLTGAPTNEKLFF.

There are many counts of this clone. The chain links TRBV7-9 to TRBJ2-7; 9 nucleotides agree with TRBD2. The junction had 7 bases not matched to a gene; V was cut back by 5 bases and J by 2 bases. The CDR3 sequence is 15 residues long. From germline, CDR1 is SEHNR and CDR2 FQNEAQ (reference sequence). DNA of the CDR3: TGTGCCAGCAGCCTCACTAGCGGGTTCGCCTACGAGCAGTACTTC. Protein sequence: CASSLTSGFAYEQYF. Full variable domain (remainder filled in from reference TRBV7-9 and TRBJ2-7): DTGVSQNPRHKITKRGQNVTFRCDPISEHNRLYWYRQTLGQGPEFLTYFQNEAQLEKSRLLSDRFSAERPKGSFSTLEIQRTEQGDSAMYLCASSLTSGFAYEQYFGPGTRLTVT.

This chain joins TRBV6-5 and TRBJ1-6; 7 nucleotides line up with TRBD1. After removal of 2 bases from V and 8 bases from J, the junction contained 9 bases not matched to a gene. Germline CDR1 and CDR2: MNHEY and SVGAGI. CDR3 length: 16 amino acids. The CDR3 DNA sequence: TGTGCCAGCAGTTACGAGGTCAGGGGGTTTGATTCACCCCTCCACTTT. Translation gives CASSYEVRGFDSPLHF.

This chain links TRBV19 with TRBJ2-1, with D possibly called TRBD1 or TRBD2 (6 bases each). Germline loops: CDR1 LNHDA, CDR2 SQIVND (reference sequence). The CDR3 has 13 amino acids. The germline V and J ends were trimmed by 5 bases and 14 bases, with 19 bases remaining between them. CDR3 DNA: TGTGCCAGTAGTTCGGACAGTGTTGGCGGGAAGTTCTTC. Translation gives CASSSDSVGGKFF.

V gene TRBV6-5 combines with J gene TRBJ2-7; D is unresolved. Trimming stripped 2 bases from V and 1 base from J, with 6 bases between. CDR3 length equals 13 residues. Germline CDR1 reads MNHEY; CDR2 reads SVGAGI. The CDR3, as DNA: TGTGCCAGCAGTTACGTACAGTCCTACGAGCAGTACTTC. This encodes CASSYVQSYEQYF.

CDR3 coding DNA: TGTGCCAGCAGCTTGGGGGGCCCACGACACAATGAGCAGTTCTTC. This sequence encodes CASSLGGPRHNEQFF. This rearrangement joins TRBV7-2 to TRBJ2-1; perhaps D is TRBD1 or TRBD2 (6 bases each). The V end lost 3 bases, the J end lost 5 bases, and 14 bases lay between the germline ends. The CDR3 runs to 15 residues. Germline CDR1 reads SGHTA; CDR2 reads FQGNSA. The variable domain in full, completed from reference TRBV7-2 and TRBJ2-1, reads GAGVSQSPSNKVTEKGKDVELRCDPISGHTALYWYRQSLGQGLEFLIYFQGNSAPDKSGLPSDRFSAERTGGSVSTLTIQRTQQEDSAVYLCASSLGGPRHNEQFFGPGTRLTVL.

This clone is medium-sized. The rearrangement links TRBV12-3 or TRBV12-4 to TRBJ1-6; tentatively, D is TRBD1 (6 bases). V lost 5 bases and J lost 10, with 12 bases in between. The CDR3 covers 13 residues. CDR3 amino acids: CASSQTGYSPLHF. In DNA, the CDR3 is TGTGCCAGCAGTCAAACAGGGTACTCACCCCTCCACTTT.

The CDR3 sequence: CASSQDLSGGNTGELFF. CDR3 coding DNA: TGTGCCAGCAGCCAAGATTTGAGCGGTGGGAACACCGGGGAGCTGTTTTTT. The chain uses TRBV3-1 (or the pseudogene TRBV3-2) and TRBJ2-2, with D possibly matching TRBD2 (5 bases). Germline V CDR1 and CDR2: LGHDT, YNNKEL (reference sequence). This CDR3 is 17 amino acids long. The V and J ends lost 0 bases and 1 base respectively, with 12 bases between them.

This chain uses TRBV5-4 with TRBJ1-1; D is unclear. Trimming left V 4 bases short and J 3 bases short, with 10 bases between. Germline CDR1 is SGHNT and CDR2 is YYREEE (reference sequence). The CDR3 is 13 amino acids. The CDR3 nucleotides are TGTGCCAGCAGCGTGACCCTGGACACTGAAGCTTTCTTT. Its translation: CASSVTLDTEAFF.

V usage is TRBV7-3 and J usage is TRBJ1-6; D not resolved. The CDR3 extends over 13 amino acids. The V end lost 2 bases, the J end lost 7 bases, and 6 bases lay between the germline ends. CDR1 is SGHTA and CDR2 is FQGTGA in the germline V gene. The CDR3 coding sequence is TGTGCCAGCAGCTTATACAAGAATTCACCCCTCCACTTT. It yields the protein CASSLYKNSPLHF. The whole variable domain, remainder taken from reference TRBV7-3 and TRBJ1-6, is GAGVSQTPSNKVTEKGKYVELRCDPISGHTALYWYRQSLGQGPEFLIYFQGTGAADDSGLPNDRFFAVRPEGSVSTLKIQRTERGDSAVYLCASSLYKNSPLHFGNGTRLTVT.